This is a list of T cell receptor beta chains from one sample in a study of blood T cell repertoires in COVID-19. Clones were read by immunoSEQ multiplex PCR, and TCRdb kept only the in-frame ones, dropping some. The table lists 65,000 to 100,000 clones, 84% of them singletons. Sequenced material: peripheral blood. The receptors stem from a human donor in a cohort sampled during active COVID-19. The CDR3 runs from the conserved cysteine through the conserved F or W. A D gene is named only where the DNA matches it firmly. The size entry is marked missing in some rows and otherwise reads once, few, many or a size class.

d_call: TRBD1; cdr3_length: 14; clone_size: -; j_call: TRBJ2-7; v_call: TRBV28; cdr3_nt: TGTGCCAGCAGCCCCGGACAGGGTTTCCACGAGCAGTACTTC; cdr3_aa: CASSPGQGFHEQYF
d_call: -; cdr3_length: 14; clone_size: -; j_call: TRBJ2-3; v_call: TRBV9; cdr3_nt: TGTGCCAGCAGCGTAGGGCCTAGCACAGATACGCAGTATTTT; cdr3_aa: CASSVGPSTDTQYF
d_call: -; cdr3_length: 15; clone_size: -; j_call: TRBJ2-7; v_call: TRBV7-9; cdr3_nt: TGTGCCAGCAGCCTTCCCCCAGGTAGCTCCTACGAGCAGTACTTC; cdr3_aa: CASSLPPGSSYEQYF
d_call: -; cdr3_length: 12; clone_size: -; j_call: TRBJ1-1; v_call: TRBV4-1; cdr3_nt: TGCGCCAGCAGCGTAGGGGACACTGAAGCTTTCTTT; cdr3_aa: CASSVGDTEAFF
d_call: -; cdr3_length: 16; clone_size: once; j_call: TRBJ1-5; v_call: TRBV28; cdr3_nt: TGTGCCAGCAGTTTACCCTTACCGGGTAGCAATCAGCCCCAGCATTTT; cdr3_aa: CASSLPLPGSNQPQHF
d_call: -; cdr3_length: 15; clone_size: -; j_call: TRBJ1-2; v_call: TRBV4-1; cdr3_nt: TGCGCCAGCAGCCAAGTGTCGGGGATCCGGACTGGCTACACCTTC; cdr3_aa: CASSQVSGIRTGYTF
d_call: -; cdr3_length: 15; clone_size: -; j_call: TRBJ2-1; v_call: TRBV19; cdr3_nt: TGTGCCAGTGAGGAAGGTGGACTGCGTTACAATGAGCAGTTCTTC; cdr3_aa: CASEEGGLRYNEQFF
d_call: -; cdr3_length: 15; clone_size: -; j_call: TRBJ1-2; v_call: TRBV11-1; cdr3_nt: TGTGCCAGCAGCCACGAACGGGACTCTAACTATGGCTACACCTTC; cdr3_aa: CASSHERDSNYGYTF
d_call: TRBD2; cdr3_length: 16; clone_size: -; j_call: TRBJ2-2; v_call: TRBV5-1; cdr3_nt: TGCGCCAGCAGCCCGGGACTAGCGGGGGGAACCGGGGAGCTGTTTTTT; cdr3_aa: CASSPGLAGGTGELFF
d_call: TRBD2; cdr3_length: 15; clone_size: -; j_call: TRBJ2-1; v_call: TRBV18; cdr3_nt: TGTGCCAGCTCACCAGGGACTAGCGGGGTGGGTGAGCAGTTCTTC; cdr3_aa: CASSPGTSGVGEQFF
d_call: TRBD1; cdr3_length: 19; clone_size: -; j_call: TRBJ2-5; v_call: TRBV28; cdr3_nt: TGTGCCAGCAGCCCCATGAGCGGGACAGGGGGCCTGTACCAAGAGACCCAGTACTTC; cdr3_aa: CASSPMSGTGGLYQETQYF
d_call: TRBD2; cdr3_length: 15; clone_size: -; j_call: TRBJ2-5; v_call: TRBV11-2; cdr3_nt: TGTGCCAGCAGCTTGTTGGCGGGGGGTCAAGAGACCCAGTACTTC; cdr3_aa: CASSLLAGGQETQYF
d_call: -; cdr3_length: 15; clone_size: -; j_call: TRBJ2-7; v_call: TRBV6-6; cdr3_nt: TGTGCCAGCAGTCTGGGGGGGGCGACAGGCTACGAGCAGTACTTC; cdr3_aa: CASSLGGATGYEQYF
d_call: TRBD1; cdr3_length: 19; clone_size: -; j_call: TRBJ1-2; v_call: TRBV19; cdr3_nt: TGTGCCAGTAGTATAAACGCGGGACAGGGGATTGTTTTGGACTATGGCTACACCTTC; cdr3_aa: CASSINAGQGIVLDYGYTF
d_call: -; cdr3_length: 13; clone_size: once; j_call: TRBJ2-1; v_call: TRBV6-5; cdr3_nt: TGTGCCAGCAGTTCCGCCGGGACATCTGACCAGTTCTTC; cdr3_aa: CASSSAGTSDQFF
d_call: TRBD2; cdr3_length: 15; clone_size: -; j_call: TRBJ2-7; v_call: TRBV27; cdr3_nt: TGTGCCAGCAGTTTATTGGGGGGGAGGGACGACGAGCAGTACTTC; cdr3_aa: CASSLLGGRDDEQYF
d_call: TRBD1; cdr3_length: 15; clone_size: -; j_call: TRBJ1-6; v_call: TRBV6-5; cdr3_nt: TGTGCCAGCACAAACCTAAGGACAGGGAATTCACCCCTCCACTTT; cdr3_aa: CASTNLRTGNSPLHF
d_call: -; cdr3_length: 16; clone_size: -; j_call: TRBJ1-3; v_call: TRBV19; cdr3_nt: TGTGCCAGTAGGACAGGAACCCTAAACTCTGGAAACACCATATATTTT; cdr3_aa: CASRTGTLNSGNTIYF
d_call: -; cdr3_length: 13; clone_size: -; j_call: TRBJ2-7; v_call: TRBV5-6; cdr3_nt: TGTGCCAGCAGCTTGGGGAGCTCCTACGAGCAGTACTTC; cdr3_aa: CASSLGSSYEQYF
d_call: TRBD1; cdr3_length: 12; clone_size: -; j_call: TRBJ2-5; v_call: TRBV29-1; cdr3_nt: TGCAGCGTTGCCAGGGGGCAAGAGACCCAGTACTTC; cdr3_aa: CSVARGQETQYF
d_call: -; cdr3_length: 11; clone_size: -; j_call: TRBJ2-7; v_call: TRBV20-1; cdr3_nt: TGCAGTGCTAGGGACATCTACGAGCAGTACTTC; cdr3_aa: CSARDIYEQYF
d_call: TRBD1; cdr3_length: 14; clone_size: -; j_call: TRBJ1-6; v_call: TRBV9; cdr3_nt: TGTGCCAGCAGCATTGGGACAGGGATTTCACCCCTCCACTTT; cdr3_aa: CASSIGTGISPLHF
d_call: TRBD2; cdr3_length: 12; clone_size: -; j_call: TRBJ2-1; v_call: TRBV29-1; cdr3_nt: TGCAGCGTTCCCGGGACTAGCGGGGAGCAGTTCTTC; cdr3_aa: CSVPGTSGEQFF
d_call: TRBD2; cdr3_length: 17; clone_size: -; j_call: TRBJ2-7; v_call: TRBV7-2; cdr3_nt: TGTGCCAGCAGCTTCCGTCCTCAGCGGGGGGGCCAATACGAGCAGTACTTC; cdr3_aa: CASSFRPQRGGQYEQYF
d_call: TRBD1; cdr3_length: 16; clone_size: -; j_call: TRBJ1-6; v_call: TRBV5-1; cdr3_nt: TGCGCCAGCAGCCGGGCGGGTGACAGGGGTGGGTCACCCCTCCACTTT; cdr3_aa: CASSRAGDRGGSPLHF
d_call: -; cdr3_length: 14; clone_size: -; j_call: TRBJ1-2; v_call: TRBV19; cdr3_nt: TGTGCCAGTAGTTTTCGGACAGCCTTTGGGGGCTACACCTTC; cdr3_aa: CASSFRTAFGGYTF
d_call: -; cdr3_length: 15; clone_size: -; j_call: TRBJ1-6; v_call: TRBV10-3; cdr3_nt: TGTGCCATCAGGGGGGCAGAGCTATCTAATTCACCCCTCCACTTT; cdr3_aa: CAIRGAELSNSPLHF
d_call: TRBD2; cdr3_length: 14; clone_size: -; j_call: TRBJ2-7; v_call: TRBV7-9; cdr3_nt: TGTGCCAGCAGCGTCGGGGGGGCCGCCTACGAGCAGTACTTC; cdr3_aa: CASSVGGAAYEQYF
d_call: TRBD1; cdr3_length: 15; clone_size: -; j_call: TRBJ1-5; v_call: TRBV2; cdr3_nt: TGTGCCAGCAGACAACAGGGGGCGGGCAATCAGCCCCAGCATTTT; cdr3_aa: CASRQQGAGNQPQHF
d_call: -; cdr3_length: 13; clone_size: -; j_call: TRBJ2-1; v_call: TRBV6-5; cdr3_nt: TGTGCCAGCAGCGCCAGGGTTAGCAATGAGCAGTTCTTC; cdr3_aa: CASSARVSNEQFF
d_call: -; cdr3_length: 14; clone_size: -; j_call: TRBJ2-1; v_call: TRBV5-1; cdr3_nt: TGCGCCAGCAGCTCTGGCAACGTTGGTAATGAGCAGTTCTTC; cdr3_aa: CASSSGNVGNEQFF
d_call: -; cdr3_length: 13; clone_size: -; j_call: TRBJ2-3; v_call: TRBV27; cdr3_nt: TGTGCCAGCAGTGTGACTACCGCAGATACGCAGTATTTT; cdr3_aa: CASSVTTADTQYF
d_call: -; cdr3_length: 16; clone_size: -; j_call: TRBJ2-6; v_call: TRBV5-1; cdr3_nt: TGCGCCAGCAGCTTGGTTCCAGGGTCTGGGGCCAACGTCCTGACTTTC; cdr3_aa: CASSLVPGSGANVLTF
d_call: -; cdr3_length: 14; clone_size: once; j_call: TRBJ1-5; v_call: TRBV10-3; cdr3_nt: TGTGCCATCAGCGGCAGGGGAGGGGACCAGCCCCAGCATTTT; cdr3_aa: CAISGRGGDQPQHF
d_call: -; cdr3_length: 10; clone_size: -; j_call: TRBJ2-1; v_call: TRBV5-8; cdr3_nt: TGTGCCAGCAGTCGGGATGAGCAGTTCTTC; cdr3_aa: CASSRDEQFF
d_call: -; cdr3_length: 13; clone_size: once; j_call: TRBJ1-2; v_call: TRBV7-9; cdr3_nt: TGTGCCAGCAGCCCACCCGGGGATTTTGGCTACACCTTC; cdr3_aa: CASSPPGDFGYTF
d_call: TRBD2; cdr3_length: 14; clone_size: -; j_call: TRBJ2-7; v_call: TRBV3-1/TRBV3-2; cdr3_nt: TGTGCCAGCAGCAAGGGACTAGCTATCTACGAGCAGTACTTC; cdr3_aa: CASSKGLAIYEQYF
d_call: TRBD1; cdr3_length: 12; clone_size: few; j_call: TRBJ1-1; v_call: TRBV30; cdr3_nt: TGTGCCTGGAGTCTGAAGACAGGGTGGGCTTTCTTT; cdr3_aa: CAWSLKTGWAFF
d_call: TRBD1; cdr3_length: 15; clone_size: -; j_call: TRBJ1-1; v_call: TRBV19; cdr3_nt: TGTGCCAGTAGTATTTTGGGACAGGTAAACACTGAAGCTTTCTTT; cdr3_aa: CASSILGQVNTEAFF
d_call: -; cdr3_length: 11; clone_size: -; j_call: TRBJ2-7; v_call: TRBV12-5; cdr3_nt: TGTGCTAGTGCCAAAGCCGGGACACCGTACTTC; cdr3_aa: CASAKAGTPYF
d_call: -; cdr3_length: 15; clone_size: -; j_call: TRBJ1-1; v_call: TRBV25-1; cdr3_nt: TGTGCCAGCAGTGAATCGGGGGTAATCGGCACTGAAGCTTTCTTT; cdr3_aa: CASSESGVIGTEAFF
d_call: TRBD1; cdr3_length: 14; clone_size: -; j_call: TRBJ1-1; v_call: TRBV30; cdr3_nt: TGTGCCTGGAGTGTAGGGACAGGGAACACTGAAGCTTTCTTT; cdr3_aa: CAWSVGTGNTEAFF
d_call: TRBD2; cdr3_length: 17; clone_size: -; j_call: TRBJ2-1; v_call: TRBV5-1; cdr3_nt: TGCGCCAGCAGCTTGTCGATAGCGGGGGGTCCCTACAATGAGCAGTTCTTC; cdr3_aa: CASSLSIAGGPYNEQFF
d_call: -; cdr3_length: 12; clone_size: -; j_call: TRBJ2-1; v_call: TRBV30; cdr3_nt: TGTGCCTGGAGTGTCATCAACAATGAGCAGTTCTTC; cdr3_aa: CAWSVINNEQFF
d_call: -; cdr3_length: 15; clone_size: -; j_call: TRBJ1-4; v_call: TRBV11-2; cdr3_nt: TGTGCCAGCAGCTTAGACCCAACAGCATTTGAAAAACTGTTTTTT; cdr3_aa: CASSLDPTAFEKLFF